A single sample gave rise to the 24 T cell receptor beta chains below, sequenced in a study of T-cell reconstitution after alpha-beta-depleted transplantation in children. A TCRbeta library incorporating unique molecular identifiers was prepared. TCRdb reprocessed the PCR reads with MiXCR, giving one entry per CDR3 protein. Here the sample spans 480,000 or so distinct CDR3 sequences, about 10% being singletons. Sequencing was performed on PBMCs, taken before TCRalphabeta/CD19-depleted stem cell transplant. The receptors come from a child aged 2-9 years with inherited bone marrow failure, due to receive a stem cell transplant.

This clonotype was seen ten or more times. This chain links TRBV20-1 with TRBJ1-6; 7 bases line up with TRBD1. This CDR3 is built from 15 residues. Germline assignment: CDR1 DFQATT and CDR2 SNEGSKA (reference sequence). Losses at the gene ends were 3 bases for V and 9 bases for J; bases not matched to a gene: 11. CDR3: CSARDKTGLGSPLHF. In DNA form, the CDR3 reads TGCAGTGCTAGGGATAAGACAGGGTTGGGTTCACCCCTCCACTTT.

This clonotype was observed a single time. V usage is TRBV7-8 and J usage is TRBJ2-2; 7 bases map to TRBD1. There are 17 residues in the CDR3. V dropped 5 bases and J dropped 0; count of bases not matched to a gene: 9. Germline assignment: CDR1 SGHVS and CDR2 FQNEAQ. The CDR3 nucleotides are TGTGCCAGCAGCGACAAGCCAGACAGGGCGAACACCGGGGAGCTGTTTTTT. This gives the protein CASSDKPDRANTGELFF.

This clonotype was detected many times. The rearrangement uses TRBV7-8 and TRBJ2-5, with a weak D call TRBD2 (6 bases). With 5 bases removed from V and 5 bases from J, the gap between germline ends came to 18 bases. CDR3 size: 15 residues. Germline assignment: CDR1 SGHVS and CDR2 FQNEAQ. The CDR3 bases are TGTGCCAGCAGCAGTGCCGGGACTTTGGGGGAGACCCAGTACTTC. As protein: CASSSAGTLGETQYF.

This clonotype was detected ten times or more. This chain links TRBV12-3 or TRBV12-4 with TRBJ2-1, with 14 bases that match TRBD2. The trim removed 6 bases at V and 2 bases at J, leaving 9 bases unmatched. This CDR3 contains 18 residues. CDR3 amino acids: CASRAGTSGSATYNEQFF. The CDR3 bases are TGTGCCAGCAGAGCCGGGACTAGCGGGAGTGCTACCTACAATGAGCAGTTCTTC.

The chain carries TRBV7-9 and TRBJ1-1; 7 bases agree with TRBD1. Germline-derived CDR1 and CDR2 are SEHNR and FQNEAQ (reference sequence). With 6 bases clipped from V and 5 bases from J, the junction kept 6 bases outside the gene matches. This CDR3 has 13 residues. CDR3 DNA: TGTGCCAGCAGATTCAGGGGGGAGACTGAAGCTTTCTTT. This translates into CASRFRGETEAFF. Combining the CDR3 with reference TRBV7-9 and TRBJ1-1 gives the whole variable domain DTGVSQNPRHKITKRGQNVTFRCDPISEHNRLYWYRQTLGQGPEFLTYFQNEAQLEKSRLLSDRFSAERPKGSFSTLEIQRTEQGDSAMYLCASRFRGETEAFFGQGTRLTVV.

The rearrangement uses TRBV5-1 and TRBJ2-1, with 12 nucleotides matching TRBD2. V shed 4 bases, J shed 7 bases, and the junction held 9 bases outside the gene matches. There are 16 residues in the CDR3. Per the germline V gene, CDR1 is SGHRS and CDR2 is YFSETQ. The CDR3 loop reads CASSQPGTSGSNEQFF. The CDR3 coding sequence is TGCGCCAGCAGCCAACCCGGGACTAGCGGGTCAAATGAGCAGTTCTTC.

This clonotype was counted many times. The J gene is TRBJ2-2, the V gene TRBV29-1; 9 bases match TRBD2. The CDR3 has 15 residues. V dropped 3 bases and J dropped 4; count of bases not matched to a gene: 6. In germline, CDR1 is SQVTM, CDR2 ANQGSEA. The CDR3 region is CSVELREGLTGELFF. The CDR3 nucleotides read TGCAGCGTTGAGTTGCGGGAGGGCCTCACCGGGGAGCTGTTTTTT.

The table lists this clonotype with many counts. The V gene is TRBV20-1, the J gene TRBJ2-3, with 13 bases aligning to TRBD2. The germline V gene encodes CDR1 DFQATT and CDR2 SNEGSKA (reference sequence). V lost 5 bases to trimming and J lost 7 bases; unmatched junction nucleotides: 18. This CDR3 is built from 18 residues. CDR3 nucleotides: TGCAGTGCTCCCCGTTTAATGGGGACTAGCGGGATCAGGAATACGCAGTATTTT. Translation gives CSAPRLMGTSGIRNTQYF.

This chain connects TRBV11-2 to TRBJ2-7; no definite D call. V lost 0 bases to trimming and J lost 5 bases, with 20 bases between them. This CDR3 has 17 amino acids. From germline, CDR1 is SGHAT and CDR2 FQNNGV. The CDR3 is CASSLDPNGLVQDEQYF. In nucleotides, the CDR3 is TGTGCCAGCAGCTTAGATCCGAACGGCCTAGTTCAAGACGAGCAGTACTTC.

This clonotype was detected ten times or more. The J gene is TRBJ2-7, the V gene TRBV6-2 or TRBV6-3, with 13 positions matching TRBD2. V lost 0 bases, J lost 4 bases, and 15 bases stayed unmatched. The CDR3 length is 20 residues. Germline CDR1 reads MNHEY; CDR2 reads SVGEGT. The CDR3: CASSYSIGGGTSGMGYEQYF. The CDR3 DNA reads TGTGCCAGCAGTTACTCGATTGGGGGCGGGACTAGCGGGATGGGATACGAGCAGTACTTC.

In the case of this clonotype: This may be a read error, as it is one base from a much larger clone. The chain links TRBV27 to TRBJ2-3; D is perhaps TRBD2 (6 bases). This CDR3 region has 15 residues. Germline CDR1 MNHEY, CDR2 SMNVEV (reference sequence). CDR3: CASSSGRGFTDKQYF. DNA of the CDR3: TGTGCCAGCAGCAGTGGGCGGGGATTCACAGATAAGCAGTATTTT.

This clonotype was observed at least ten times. The CDR3 region is CASSYSGGGYF. CDR3 nucleotides: TGTGCCAGCAGTTACAGTGGGGGAGGATATTTT. The rearrangement links TRBV12-3 or TRBV12-4 to TRBJ1-3; tentative D call: TRBD1 (5 bases). The V gene lost 4 bases and the J gene lost 15 bases, with 13 bases spanning the gap. The CDR3 is 11 residues long.

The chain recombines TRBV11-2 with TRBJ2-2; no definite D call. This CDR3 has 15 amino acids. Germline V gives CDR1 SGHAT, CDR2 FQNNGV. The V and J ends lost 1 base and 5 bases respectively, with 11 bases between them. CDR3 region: CASSLALGPTGELFF. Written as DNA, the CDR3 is TGTGCCAGCAGCTTAGCGTTAGGTCCGACCGGGGAGCTGTTTTTT. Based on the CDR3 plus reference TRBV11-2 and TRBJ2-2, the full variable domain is EAGVAQSPRYKIIEKRQSVAFWCNPISGHATLYWYQQILGQGPKLLIQFQNNGVVDDSQLPKDRFSAERLKGVDSTLKIQPAKLEDSAVYLCASSLALGPTGELFFGEGSRLTVL.

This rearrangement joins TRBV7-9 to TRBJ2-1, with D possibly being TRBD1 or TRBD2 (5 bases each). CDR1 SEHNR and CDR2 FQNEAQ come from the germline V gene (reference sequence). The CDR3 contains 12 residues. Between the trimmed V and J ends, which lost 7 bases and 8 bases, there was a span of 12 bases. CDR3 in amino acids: CASNQGPHEQFF. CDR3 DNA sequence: TGTGCCAGCAACCAGGGACCCCATGAGCAGTTCTTC.

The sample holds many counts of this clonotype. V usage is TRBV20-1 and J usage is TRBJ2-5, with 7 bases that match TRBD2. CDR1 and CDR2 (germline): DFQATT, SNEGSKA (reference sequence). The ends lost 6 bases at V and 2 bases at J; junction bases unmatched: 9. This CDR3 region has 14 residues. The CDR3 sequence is CSATNPSGQETQYF. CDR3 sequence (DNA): TGCAGTGCCACAAACCCTAGCGGACAAGAGACCCAGTACTTC.

CDR3 sequence reads: CATEGLAGVAGELFF. The DNA for the CDR3 is TGTGCCACCGAGGGACTAGCGGGAGTGGCCGGGGAGCTGTTTTTT. The rearrangement joins TRBV19 to TRBJ2-2, with TRBD2 matching over 14 bases. The V and J ends lost 10 bases and 6 bases, in that order; junction bases with no gene match: 7. The CDR3 has 15 amino acids. Germline values: CDR1 LNHDA, CDR2 SQIVND (reference sequence).

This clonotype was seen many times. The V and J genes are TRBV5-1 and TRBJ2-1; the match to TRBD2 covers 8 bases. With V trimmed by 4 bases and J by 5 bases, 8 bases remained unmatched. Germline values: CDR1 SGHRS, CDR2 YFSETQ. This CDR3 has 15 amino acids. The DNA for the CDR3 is TGCGCCAGCAGCCTGGACGGACTAGCAAACAATGAGCAGTTCTTC. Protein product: CASSLDGLANNEQFF.

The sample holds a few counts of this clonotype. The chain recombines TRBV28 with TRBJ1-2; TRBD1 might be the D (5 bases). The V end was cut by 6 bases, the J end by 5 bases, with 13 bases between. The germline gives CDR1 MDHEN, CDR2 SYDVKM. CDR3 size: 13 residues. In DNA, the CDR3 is TGTGCCAGCAGCTACCCGGACACTTATGGCTACACCTTC. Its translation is CASSYPDTYGYTF.

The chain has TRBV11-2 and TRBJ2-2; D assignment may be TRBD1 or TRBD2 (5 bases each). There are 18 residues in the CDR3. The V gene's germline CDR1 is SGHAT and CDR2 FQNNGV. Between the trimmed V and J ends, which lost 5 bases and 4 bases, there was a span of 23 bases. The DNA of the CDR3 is TGTGCCAGCAGCGGAAGGGACCTAGTAGGAGACGTCACCGGGGAGCTGTTTTTT. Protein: CASSGRDLVGDVTGELFF.

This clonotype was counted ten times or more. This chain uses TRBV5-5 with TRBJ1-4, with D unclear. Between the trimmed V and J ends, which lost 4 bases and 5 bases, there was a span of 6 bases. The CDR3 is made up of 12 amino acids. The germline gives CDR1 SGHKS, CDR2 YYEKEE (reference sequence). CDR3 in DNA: TGTGCCAGCAGCGGCCTCAATGAAAAACTGTTTTTT. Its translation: CASSGLNEKLFF.

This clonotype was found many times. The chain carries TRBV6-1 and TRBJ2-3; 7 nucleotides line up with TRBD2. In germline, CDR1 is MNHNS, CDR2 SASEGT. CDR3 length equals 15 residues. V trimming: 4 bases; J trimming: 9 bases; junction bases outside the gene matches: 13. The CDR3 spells CASSVLAGRDMTQYF. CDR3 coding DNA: TGTGCCAGCAGTGTTTTAGCGGGCCGAGATATGACGCAGTATTTT.

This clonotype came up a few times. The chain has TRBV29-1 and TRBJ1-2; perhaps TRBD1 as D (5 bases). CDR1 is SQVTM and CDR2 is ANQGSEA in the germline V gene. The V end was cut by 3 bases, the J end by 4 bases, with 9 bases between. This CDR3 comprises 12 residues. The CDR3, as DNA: TGCAGCGTTGAGGCGGGGCCCTATGGCTACACCTTC. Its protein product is CSVEAGPYGYTF.

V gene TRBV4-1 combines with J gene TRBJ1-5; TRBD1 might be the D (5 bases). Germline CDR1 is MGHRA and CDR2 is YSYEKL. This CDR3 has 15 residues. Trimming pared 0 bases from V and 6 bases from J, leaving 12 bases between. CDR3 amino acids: CASSQEQADGQPQHF. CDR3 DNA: TGCGCCAGCAGCCAAGAACAGGCCGACGGTCAGCCCCAGCATTTT.

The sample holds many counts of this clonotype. The CDR3 loop is CSARVRSGDTGELFF. Written as DNA, the CDR3 is TGCAGTGCTAGAGTAAGATCGGGGGACACCGGGGAGCTGTTTTTT. The J gene is TRBJ2-2, the V gene TRBV20-1; maybe TRBD2 (6 bases). V was shortened by 1 base and J by 3 bases, with 12 bases between the two germline ends. Germline lookup yields CDR1 DFQATT and CDR2 SNEGSKA (reference sequence). The CDR3 is 15 residues long.